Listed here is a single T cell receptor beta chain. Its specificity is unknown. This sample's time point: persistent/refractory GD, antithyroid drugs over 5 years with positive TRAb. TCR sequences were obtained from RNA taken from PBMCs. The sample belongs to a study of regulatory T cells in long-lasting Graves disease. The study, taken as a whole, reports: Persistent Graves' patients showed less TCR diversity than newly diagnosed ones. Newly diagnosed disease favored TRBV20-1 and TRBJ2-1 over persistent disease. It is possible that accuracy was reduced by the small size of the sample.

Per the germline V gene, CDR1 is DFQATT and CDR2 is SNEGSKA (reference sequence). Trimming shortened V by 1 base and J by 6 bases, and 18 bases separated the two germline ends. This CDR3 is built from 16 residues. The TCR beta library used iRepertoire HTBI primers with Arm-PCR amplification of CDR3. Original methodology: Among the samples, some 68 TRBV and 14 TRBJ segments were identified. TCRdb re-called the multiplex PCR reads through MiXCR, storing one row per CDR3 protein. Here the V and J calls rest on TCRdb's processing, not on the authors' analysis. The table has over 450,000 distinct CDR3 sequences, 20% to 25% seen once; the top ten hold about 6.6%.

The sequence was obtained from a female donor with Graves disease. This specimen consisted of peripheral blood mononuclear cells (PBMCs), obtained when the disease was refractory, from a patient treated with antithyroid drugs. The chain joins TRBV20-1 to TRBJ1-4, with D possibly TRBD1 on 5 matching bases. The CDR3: CSARVRGEEKDEKLFF. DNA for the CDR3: TGCAGTGCTAGAGTACGGGGGGAGGAAAAGGATGAAAAACTGTTTTTT.